One T cell receptor (beta chain) is described in this entry. Its antigen has not been determined. No base quality information exists; no much larger clone differs at one position. The data stem from a study of T cell responses to AZD1222 COVID-19 vaccine (dated by TCRdb to the early 2020s). General notes on the study: Because spike-specific TCR depth and breadth did not differ between the two schedules, AZD1222 recipients who got a second dose at roughly 4 weeks were pooled with those who got a second dose at roughly 12 weeks. A total of 233 trial participants underwent TCR sequencing, of whom 207 received two doses of AZD1222 and 26 received two doses of the MenACWY control vaccine. Enrollment into the trials was organized by age into subgroups of 18-55, 56-69 and 70-plus years, and those subgroups contained roughly 160, 29 and 62 TCR-sequenced participants, respectively.

The CDR1 and CDR2 encoded by the germline V gene (reference sequence) are LNHDA and SQIVND. V is pared back by 3 bases and J by 5 bases, with 8 bases lying between the germline termini. From the cysteine up to the phenylalanine, the CDR3 has a length of 13 residues. The kept DNA is CDR3 alone, 39 bases in frame from the first base. The CDR3 regions of human TCRbeta chains were analyzed by immunosequencing. Per the original workflow: TCRs in the repertoires were matched against a reference library of SARS-CoV-2-specific TCRs that had been generated with the MIRA antigen-specificity platform. Breadth meant the fraction of unique TCRs that were SARS-CoV-2-associated, whereas depth meant the fraction of total T cells that were SARS-CoV-2-associated. Using the MIRA data, every spike-specific TCR was mapped to the spike region that the TCR reacted to and assigned to either a CD4 or a CD8 class. Log10-transformed breadth and depth values were compared by one-way ANOVA with Sidak's multiple comparisons tests. Drawn from immuneACCESS, this table holds only the in-frame rearrangements with V and J called that TCRdb kept. Clones are partly lost; checked studies trace under half to an unresolved V gene and leave the rest unexplained. That table furnishes V, J and clone size, whereas the DNA furnished D and trimming. In this sample the table shows roughly 170,000 clones, 85% to 95% of which occur a single time. The top ten clones comprise about 0.9% of the sample.

Taken with the paper, the label for time point translates to: baseline before first vaccination. The vaccinee samples were drawn from two UK trials, COV001 and COV002, one of which was a single-blind randomized controlled phase 2/3 trial testing AZD1222 (ChAdOx1 nCoV-19) in healthy adults. For TCRbeta chain sequencing, PBMC samples were collected from trial participants at day 0 and at day 28 after the second dose. On the study overall, not on this receptor specifically: Because no day 14 peak-response samples were available, the repertoires could be characterized only after the peak T cell response. Conclusions about previously exposed vaccinees are limited, since just 6 or 7 AZD1222 recipients were seropositive for SARS-CoV-2 at baseline. The whole spike protein was spanned by vaccine-associated CD4 TCRs, and dominant responses were seen in regions 160-218 and 743-854. Most participants were white British and females outnumbered males, and the authors suggested that clonal diversity may have been underestimated. The 56-69-year group was small, and its depth increase did not reach significance, likely because of low power. Nearly half of unique spike-specific TCRs reportedly recognized epitopes outside regions mutated in the B.1.351 and B.1.1.7 variants. A significant rise in spike-specific TCR breadth and depth was observed after two AZD1222 doses relative to day 0 and relative to MenACWY recipients.

Source: peripheral blood, taken on day 0 of AZD1222 vaccination. The source is an adult in good health. This chain is built from TRBV19 and TRBJ1-5; the D gene is perhaps TRBD1, from 5 matching bases. The DNA sequence is as follows: TGTGCCAGTAGTATGGGCAGGGATCAGCCCCAGCATTTT. The resulting protein is CASSMGRDQPQHF.